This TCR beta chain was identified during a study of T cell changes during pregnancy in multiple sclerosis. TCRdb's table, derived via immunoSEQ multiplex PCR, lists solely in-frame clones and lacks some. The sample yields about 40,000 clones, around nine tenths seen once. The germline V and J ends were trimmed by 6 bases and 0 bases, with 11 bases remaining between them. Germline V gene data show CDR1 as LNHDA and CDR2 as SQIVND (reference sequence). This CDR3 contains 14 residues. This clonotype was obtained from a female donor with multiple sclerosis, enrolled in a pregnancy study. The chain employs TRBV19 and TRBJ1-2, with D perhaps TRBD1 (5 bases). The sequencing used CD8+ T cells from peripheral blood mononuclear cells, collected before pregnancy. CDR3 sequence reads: CASRLTESNYGYTF. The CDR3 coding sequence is TGTGCCAGTAGACTGACAGAGTCTAACTATGGCTACACCTTC. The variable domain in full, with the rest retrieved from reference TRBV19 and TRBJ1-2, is DGGITQSPKYLFRKEGQNVTLSCEQNLNHDAMYWYRQDPGQGLRLIYYSQIVNDFQKGDIAEGYSVSREKKESFPLTVTSAQKNPTAFYLCASRLTESNYGYTFGSGTRLTVV.